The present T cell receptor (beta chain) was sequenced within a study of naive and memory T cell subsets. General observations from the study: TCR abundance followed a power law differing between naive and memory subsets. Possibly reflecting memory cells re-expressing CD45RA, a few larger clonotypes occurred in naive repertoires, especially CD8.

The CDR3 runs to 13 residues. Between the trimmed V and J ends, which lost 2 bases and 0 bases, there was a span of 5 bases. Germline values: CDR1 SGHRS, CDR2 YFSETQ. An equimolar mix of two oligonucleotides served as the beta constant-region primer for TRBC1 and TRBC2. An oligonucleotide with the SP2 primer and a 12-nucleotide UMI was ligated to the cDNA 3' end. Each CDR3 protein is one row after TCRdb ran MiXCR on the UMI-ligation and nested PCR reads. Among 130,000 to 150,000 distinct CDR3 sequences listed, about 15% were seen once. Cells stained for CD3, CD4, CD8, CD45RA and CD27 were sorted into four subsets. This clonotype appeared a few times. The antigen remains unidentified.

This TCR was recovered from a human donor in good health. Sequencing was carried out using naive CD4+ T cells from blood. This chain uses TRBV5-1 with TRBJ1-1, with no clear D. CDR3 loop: CASSFDMNTEAFF. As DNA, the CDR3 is TGCGCCAGCAGCTTCGACATGAACACTGAAGCTTTCTTT.